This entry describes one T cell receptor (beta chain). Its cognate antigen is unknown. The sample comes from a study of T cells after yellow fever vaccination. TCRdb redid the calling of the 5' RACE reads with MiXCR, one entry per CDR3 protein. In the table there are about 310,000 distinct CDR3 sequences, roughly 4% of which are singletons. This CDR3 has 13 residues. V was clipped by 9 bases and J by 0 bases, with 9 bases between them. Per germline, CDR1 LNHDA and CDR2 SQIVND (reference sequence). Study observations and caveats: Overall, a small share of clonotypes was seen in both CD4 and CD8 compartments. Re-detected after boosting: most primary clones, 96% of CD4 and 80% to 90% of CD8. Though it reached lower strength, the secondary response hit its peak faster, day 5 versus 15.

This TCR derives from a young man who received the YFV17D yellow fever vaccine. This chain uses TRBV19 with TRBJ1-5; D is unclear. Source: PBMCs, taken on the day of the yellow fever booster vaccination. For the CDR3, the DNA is TGTGCCAGAATGGACCCTAGCAATCAGCCCCAGCATTTT. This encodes CARMDPSNQPQHF.